The clone carrying this T cell receptor beta chain came up a few times. The antigen remains unidentified. Semi-nested PCR with Nested Universal Primer A followed constant-region reverse priming of full-length variable regions. TCRdb redid the calling of the 5' RACE reads with MiXCR, one entry per CDR3 protein. The sample has about 64,000 distinct CDR3 sequences; approximately 23% are singletons. Broader study findings: Tumor Tregs overlapped most with tumor, then blood, naive CD4+ cells.

Memory CD4+ cells were defined as CD4+CD45RO+CD25-. The CDR3 has 15 amino acids. Germline trimming cut 3 bases from V and 4 bases from J; bases unmatched to any gene: 5. Germline V lookup: CDR1 SGHTA, CDR2 FQGNSA. Material: memory CD4+ T cells sorted from a lymph node. Subset denoted: memory CD4+ T cells, CD4+CD45RO+CD25-. The clonotype originates from a female donor with breast cancer. The chain carries TRBV7-2 and TRBJ2-7; TRBD2 matches at 11 bases. The CDR3 DNA reads TGTGCCAGCAGCTTTACTAGCGGGAGAAAGTACGAGCAGTACTTC. Translation: CASSFTSGRKYEQYF. The variable domain in full, completed from reference TRBV7-2 and TRBJ2-7, reads GAGVSQSPSNKVTEKGKDVELRCDPISGHTALYWYRQSLGQGLEFLIYFQGNSAPDKSGLPSDRFSAERTGGSVSTLTIQRTQQEDSAVYLCASSFTSGRKYEQYFGPGTRLTVT.